A selection of T cell receptor beta chains follows, all from one sample in a study of T-cell memory formation after mild COVID-19. Each CDR3 protein is one row after TCRdb ran MiXCR on the 5' RACE reads. The sample shows about half a million distinct CDR3 sequences, 15% to 20% of them seen only once. What was sequenced was PBMCs or a T cell subset sorted from them (not recorded which). These receptors came from an adult woman who had mild COVID-19 (a few samples of this study predate the infection). Cell type and time point are not known. Both conserved end residues are part of each CDR3. Fields, in order: clone size, CDR3 length, J gene, D gene, V gene, CDR3 protein, CDR3 DNA. A D gene is named only where the DNA matches it firmly. Expanded clones are given a class, and other clones once, few, many or no size at all.

few,14,TRBJ2-5,TRBD1,TRBV24-1,CATSSSTGGQTQYF,TGTGCCACCAGTTCGTCGACAGGGGGTCAGACCCAGTACTTC
few,15,TRBJ2-6,TRBD1,TRBV15,CATSSQGAGANVLTF,TGTGCCACCAGCTCTCAGGGGGCTGGGGCCAACGTCCTGACTTTC
few,19,TRBJ1-5,TRBD1,TRBV27,CASSFRYDRGQYSNQPQHF,TGTGCCAGCAGTTTCCGGTACGACAGGGGCCAATATAGCAATCAGCCCCAGCATTTT
few,14,TRBJ2-7,.,TRBV7-9,CASSDGRAPYEQYF,TGTGCCAGCAGCGACGGACGGGCCCCCTACGAGCAGTACTTC
few,15,TRBJ2-5,.,TRBV7-9,CASSNTQGLGETQYF,TGTGCCAGCAGTAACACTCAGGGATTAGGCGAGACCCAGTACTTC
once,13,TRBJ1-1,.,TRBV29-1,CSVSTLLSTEAFF,TGCAGCGTTTCGACCCTCCTGAGCACTGAAGCTTTCTTT
.,14,TRBJ2-7,.,TRBV7-9,CASSGPPDHYEQYF,TGTGCCAGCAGCGGCCCGCCGGACCACTACGAGCAGTACTTC
.,15,TRBJ1-2,.,TRBV7-3,CASSLSGWRQDGYTF,TGTGCCAGCAGCTTGTCGGGGTGGAGGCAGGATGGCTACACCTTC
.,15,TRBJ1-4,TRBD1,TRBV20-1,CSATDRGQNNEKLFF,TGCAGTGCTACGGACAGGGGGCAGAATAATGAAAAACTGTTTTTT
few,14,TRBJ2-7,.,TRBV7-9,CASSLTGRVLEQYF,TGTGCCAGCAGCTTAACAGGGAGGGTCCTCGAGCAGTACTTC
.,15,TRBJ2-7,.,TRBV7-3,CASSLGDRATYEQYF,TGTGCCAGCAGCTTAGGGGACCGCGCTACCTACGAGCAGTACTTC
few,14,TRBJ2-1,TRBD2,TRBV29-1,CSGRLAGGHNEQFF,TGCAGCGGTAGACTAGCGGGAGGACACAATGAGCAGTTCTTC
few,14,TRBJ2-3,.,TRBV7-2,CASSLVAYTDTQYF,TGTGCCAGCAGCTTGGTAGCGTACACAGATACGCAGTATTTT
.,19,TRBJ2-7,TRBD2,TRBV6-2/TRBV6-3,CASSPGWGTSGIGGYEQYF,TGTGCCAGCAGTCCAGGCTGGGGGACTAGCGGGATCGGCGGCTACGAGCAGTACTTC
.,14,TRBJ2-7,.,TRBV23-1,CASKPGLLVREQYF,TGCGCCAGCAAACCGGGACTCTTGGTTCGGGAGCAGTACTTC
.,15,TRBJ2-7,.,TRBV6-5,CASSYSDSLLYEQYF,TGTGCCAGCAGTTACTCCGACAGTCTCCTCTACGAGCAGTACTTC
.,14,TRBJ1-1,.,TRBV12-3/TRBV12-4,CASSFRTEDTEAFF,TGTGCCAGCAGTTTCAGGACAGAAGACACTGAAGCTTTCTTT
.,15,TRBJ1-5,.,TRBV27,CASSPGGWGNQPQHF,TGTGCCAGCAGTCCTGGGGGTTGGGGCAATCAGCCCCAGCATTTT
few,17,TRBJ2-7,TRBD1,TRBV10-1,CASSVGQGDLSSYEQYF,TGCGCCAGCAGTGTCGGACAGGGGGACCTGAGCTCCTACGAGCAGTACTTC
few,16,TRBJ2-5,TRBD2,TRBV7-2,CASSLGSGGGEETQYF,TGTGCCAGCAGCTTAGGATCCGGGGGGGGAGAAGAGACCCAGTACTTC
.,12,TRBJ2-1,.,TRBV9,CASSGTVNEQFF,TGTGCCAGCAGCGGAACAGTCAATGAGCAGTTCTTC
many,16,TRBJ2-3,TRBD2,TRBV4-3,CASSQGLLAGADTQYF,TGCGCCAGCAGCCAAGGATTACTAGCGGGAGCGGATACGCAGTATTTT
.,14,TRBJ1-4,.,TRBV6-1,CASSDGVGGEKLFF,TGTGCCAGCAGTGATGGGGTCGGAGGTGAAAAACTGTTTTTT
few,12,TRBJ2-5,.,TRBV3-1,CASSYYQETQYF,TGTGCCAGCAGCTATTACCAAGAGACCCAGTACTTC
.,13,TRBJ2-1,TRBD1,TRBV5-1,CASSGQGTGEQFF,TGCGCCAGCTCTGGACAGGGAACGGGTGAGCAGTTCTTC
many,13,TRBJ1-1,.,TRBV5-6,CASSPSAFTEAFF,TGTGCCAGCAGTCCCTCCGCCTTCACTGAAGCTTTCTTT
.,14,TRBJ2-1,TRBD1,TRBV12-3/TRBV12-4,CASSLMQGAGEQFF,TGTGCCAGCAGTTTGATGCAGGGGGCAGGTGAGCAGTTCTTC
few,13,TRBJ1-2,TRBD1,TRBV2,CASSGGTGGGYTF,TGTGCCAGCAGTGGTGGGACAGGAGGCGGCTACACCTTC
.,15,TRBJ1-1,.,TRBV5-1,CASSLAGGRNTEAFF,TGTGCCAGCAGTTTAGCGGGGGGGAGGAACACTGAAGCTTTCTTT
few,14,TRBJ2-5,.,TRBV6-6,CASVRGQTQETQYF,TGTGCCAGCGTACGTGGGCAGACTCAAGAGACCCAGTACTTC
many,13,TRBJ2-7,TRBD2,TRBV20-1,CSARDAGRDEQYF,TGCAGTGCTAGAGATGCAGGGAGGGACGAGCAGTACTTC
.,15,TRBJ2-7,.,TRBV7-9,CASSLVLGAAYEQYF,TGTGCCAGCAGCTTAGTACTCGGGGCGGCCTACGAGCAGTACTTC
.,16,TRBJ2-1,TRBD1,TRBV19,CASRSGQGPVRGEQFF,TGTGCCAGTAGGTCCGGACAGGGGCCCGTCAGGGGTGAGCAGTTCTTC
many,12,TRBJ2-1,.,TRBV12-3/TRBV12-4,CASSFVYNEQFF,TGTGCCAGCAGTTTCGTCTACAATGAGCAGTTCTTC
.,15,TRBJ2-2,TRBD1,TRBV6-1,CASRQGPETPGELFF,TGTGCCAGCAGACAGGGGCCCGAGACGCCCGGGGAGCTGTTTTTT
few,15,TRBJ1-5,.,TRBV7-2,CASSYRLHSNQPQHF,TGTGCCAGCAGCTACAGGTTACATAGCAATCAGCCCCAGCATTTT
few,18,TRBJ2-1,TRBD1,TRBV4-3,CASSQDRGRGQGLNEQFF,TGCGCCAGCAGCCAAGATAGGGGTAGGGGACAGGGACTGAATGAGCAGTTCTTC
.,15,TRBJ2-2,TRBD1,TRBV7-2,CASSGRTGNTGELFF,TGTGCCAGCAGCGGGCGGACAGGGAACACCGGGGAGCTGTTTTTT
.,15,TRBJ2-7,TRBD1,TRBV30,CAWNPTGTGAYEQYF,TGTGCCTGGAACCCAACCGGGACAGGGGCCTACGAGCAGTACTTC
.,17,TRBJ2-5,.,TRBV6-5,CASKFRVFGGISETQYF,TGTGCCAGCAAGTTCCGGGTGTTTGGGGGCATTAGTGAGACCCAGTACTTC
.,15,TRBJ1-2,TRBD1,TRBV6-5,CASSLRNPGQGTITF,TGTGCCAGCAGCCTAAGAAATCCGGGACAGGGGACGATCACCTTC
many,15,TRBJ2-1,.,TRBV5-6,CASSLAGVVYNEQFF,TGTGCCAGCAGCTTGGCGGGTGTGGTTTACAATGAGCAGTTCTTC
few,13,TRBJ2-7,.,TRBV4-2,CASSQGQAREQYF,TGTGCCAGCAGCCAAGGACAGGCCCGAGAGCAGTACTTC
many,14,TRBJ2-7,.,TRBV27,CASSRSGSPYEQYF,TGTGCCAGCAGTCGAAGCGGTTCCCCCTACGAGCAGTACTTC
many,13,TRBJ1-3,.,TRBV12-3/TRBV12-4,CASSTGYQDTIYF,TGTGCCAGCAGCACAGGGTATCAAGACACCATATATTTT
.,11,TRBJ1-4,.,TRBV29-1,CSVRYNEKLFF,TGCAGCGTTCGGTATAATGAAAAACTGTTTTTT
.,15,TRBJ2-5,.,TRBV7-3,CASSPRRGPQETQYF,TGTGCCAGCAGCCCGCGGAGGGGGCCCCAAGAGACCCAGTACTTC
.,14,TRBJ2-7,.,TRBV20-1,CSAKTPYQIHEQYF,TGCAGTGCTAAGACTCCTTACCAAATCCACGAGCAGTACTTC
.,18,TRBJ1-6,TRBD1,TRBV7-2,CASNFHPRQGGWNSPLHF,TGTGCCAGCAACTTCCACCCTCGACAGGGGGGTTGGAATTCACCCCTCCACTTT
.,16,TRBJ2-2,.,TRBV24-1,CATSDPVGSDAGELFF,TGTGCCACCAGTGATCCCGTTGGGTCGGACGCCGGGGAGCTGTTTTTT
.,19,TRBJ2-1,TRBD2,TRBV9,CASSVDLAGGIGSYNEQFF,TGTGCCAGCAGCGTAGATCTAGCGGGGGGAATCGGCTCCTACAATGAGCAGTTCTTC
.,15,TRBJ2-1,.,TRBV12-3/TRBV12-4,CASSNEVGGGDEQFF,TGTGCCAGCTCGAATGAGGTGGGGGGGGGCGATGAGCAGTTCTTC
few,16,TRBJ2-4,TRBD1,TRBV6-2/TRBV6-3,CASSYAGGPTPNIQYF,TGTGCCAGCAGTTACGCAGGGGGTCCGACCCCAAACATTCAGTACTTC
many,18,TRBJ2-4,TRBD1,TRBV7-6,CASSLRIGRGQGRDIQYF,TGTGCCAGCAGCTTAAGGATTGGTAGAGGACAGGGGAGGGACATTCAGTACTTC
few,14,TRBJ2-7,.,TRBV28,CASSRLTDSYEQYF,TGTGCCAGCAGCCGACTAACGGATTCCTACGAGCAGTACTTC
few,13,TRBJ1-2,.,TRBV27,CASSSVENYGYTF,TGTGCCAGCAGTTCGGTGGAGAACTATGGCTACACCTTC
.,15,TRBJ2-5,.,TRBV6-5,CASSYVPGDRETQYF,TGTGCCAGCAGTTACGTGCCGGGGGACCGGGAGACCCAGTACTTC